The present TCR beta chain was sequenced within a study of T cell responses to AZD1222 COVID-19 vaccine. Study outcomes and limitations: Among AZD1222 vaccinees, only five to seven were seropositive at baseline.

With V trimmed by 1 base and J by 2 bases, 4 bases remained unmatched. CDR3 length equals 15 residues. Germline CDR1 reads SGHAT; CDR2 reads FQNNGV. Using immunoSEQ multiplex PCR, the repertoire was profiled, and TCRdb retains in-frame clones only, with some absent. The sample carries about 55,000 clones, roughly 87% recorded once. This clone has only a few counts. Its antigen is unidentified. The TCR sequence derives from an adult in good health. V usage is TRBV11-2 and J usage is TRBJ2-7, with 8 bases identical to TRBD2. The material was peripheral blood, obtained on day 0 of AZD1222 vaccination. CDR3 coding DNA: TGTGCCAGCAGCTTAGGGTCCGGGGGGGCCTACGAGCAGTACTTC. Protein sequence: CASSLGSGGAYEQYF.